The rows below give T cell receptor beta chains drawn from one sample of a study of blood T cell repertoires in COVID-19. Assay used: immunoSEQ multiplex PCR; TCRdb lists only in-frame clones, some missing. The sample lists approximately 170,000 clones, approximately 83% occurring once. The sample taken for sequencing was peripheral blood. These receptors were collected from a man between 65 and 80 years old who had recovered from COVID-19. CDR3s include the opening cysteine and the closing phenylalanine or tryptophan. D genes are given only for firm matches. A row's size may be missing; if present it is once, few, many or a size class.

CDR3nt | CDR3aa | len | d_gene | j_gene | abundance | v_gene
TGTGCCAGCAGACCTGGGGGGGCAGATAACTATGGCTACACCTTC | CASRPGGADNYGYTF | 15 | NA | TRBJ1-2 | NA | TRBV6-5
TGTGCCAGCAAGCGGACCCAAAGGGCCAACAATGAGCAGTTCTTC | CASKRTQRANNEQFF | 15 | NA | TRBJ2-1 | NA | TRBV9
TGTGCCAGCAGCTTGGTCAGGGGATCTGAAAAACTGTTTTTT | CASSLVRGSEKLFF | 14 | NA | TRBJ1-4 | NA | TRBV5-6
TGTGCCAGCAGCAAGACAGGAACTTACACCGGGGAGCTGTTTTTT | CASSKTGTYTGELFF | 15 | NA | TRBJ2-2 | NA | TRBV5-4
TGTGCCACCCACCGGGAGGGCGAGTCCTACGAGCAGTACTTC | CATHREGESYEQYF | 14 | TRBD2 | TRBJ2-7 | NA | TRBV27
TGTGCCAGCAGTCTTTTAAGGGGTGGTGAGCAGTTCTTC | CASSLLRGGEQFF | 13 | NA | TRBJ2-1 | few | TRBV5-6
TGTGCCAGCAGCTCGTTACAGGGGGGGACCCAGTACTTC | CASSSLQGGTQYF | 13 | TRBD1 | TRBJ2-5 | NA | TRBV11-3
TGTGCCATCAGTGACAGGGCGACCCAAGAGACCCAGTACTTC | CAISDRATQETQYF | 14 | NA | TRBJ2-5 | NA | TRBV10-3
TGTGCCAGTAGTAGGCCTCTAGATGTAGCGGGACGGGGGAATGAGCAGTTCTTC | CASSRPLDVAGRGNEQFF | 18 | TRBD2 | TRBJ2-1 | NA | TRBV19
TGTGCCAGCAGCAAGGACAGTTCCTACAATGAGCAGTTCTTC | CASSKDSSYNEQFF | 14 | NA | TRBJ2-1 | NA | TRBV5-4
TGTGCCAGCAGCGCTGGACAGGGGTGGGAGCAGTACTTC | CASSAGQGWEQYF | 13 | TRBD1 | TRBJ2-7 | NA | TRBV2
TGTGCCAGCAGCCCTAAAGGGACAGCCTCTGGAAACACCATATATTTT | CASSPKGTASGNTIYF | 16 | TRBD1 | TRBJ1-3 | NA | TRBV3-1/TRBV3-2
TGTGCCAGCAGTACGGACAGGGGGCGCTTAAAACTGTTTTTT | CASSTDRGRLKLFF | 14 | TRBD1 | TRBJ1-4 | NA | TRBV6-5
TGTGCCAGCAGCCCCAGGGAAACACACACTGAAGCTTTCTTT | CASSPRETHTEAFF | 14 | NA | TRBJ1-1 | few | TRBV7-8
TGTGCCAGCAGCCCCGGGACAGGGTCGGTAGGCACAGATACGCAGTATTTT | CASSPGTGSVGTDTQYF | 17 | TRBD1 | TRBJ2-3 | NA | TRBV28
TGTGCCAGCAGCTTAGCTCTTGCGACTAGCGGGAGTCGATACTCCTACGAGCAGTACTTC | CASSLALATSGSRYSYEQYF | 20 | TRBD2 | TRBJ2-7 | once | TRBV7-2
TGTGCCAGCAGCTTATTTAAAAGAGTCCGAACTGAAGCTTTCTTT | CASSLFKRVRTEAFF | 15 | NA | TRBJ1-1 | NA | TRBV7-9
TGCGCCAGCAGCCACCAGCGGGAGACCTACAATGAGCAGTTCTTC | CASSHQRETYNEQFF | 15 | TRBD2 | TRBJ2-1 | NA | TRBV4-3
TGTGCCAGCAGTTACGGGCGGGAGCCCAGGACAGATACGCAGTATTTT | CASSYGREPRTDTQYF | 16 | TRBD2 | TRBJ2-3 | NA | TRBV6-2/TRBV6-3
TGTGCCAGCAGCCCTTCGACAGGGCTTTTCTCTGGAAACACCATATATTTT | CASSPSTGLFSGNTIYF | 17 | TRBD1 | TRBJ1-3 | NA | TRBV7-2
TGTGCCAGCAGCGTAGCCGGGACACCTTATGGCTACACCTTC | CASSVAGTPYGYTF | 14 | NA | TRBJ1-2 | NA | TRBV9
TGCGCCAGCAGCTTGGGTGGACAGAGCTCAGGGGCCAACGTCCTGACTTTC | CASSLGGQSSGANVLTF | 17 | NA | TRBJ2-6 | NA | TRBV5-1
TGCAGCGTTGAAGATCCTCCGGGAACCCTCCACTTT | CSVEDPPGTLHF | 12 | NA | TRBJ1-6 | NA | TRBV29-1
TGTGCCAGCAAGCTGAGCAATGAGCAGTTCTTC | CASKLSNEQFF | 11 | NA | TRBJ2-1 | NA | TRBV6-5
TGTGCCAGCAGCGTAGGCGGCGGGGGCTATGGAAATGAGCAGTTCTTC | CASSVGGGGYGNEQFF | 16 | NA | TRBJ2-1 | once | TRBV9
TGTGCCTGGACGGACAGGGCGAACTATGGCTACACCTTC | CAWTDRANYGYTF | 13 | TRBD1 | TRBJ1-2 | NA | TRBV30
TGTGCCAGCAGCCAAGAGATCGGCGGGCGTGCAGATACGCAGTATTTT | CASSQEIGGRADTQYF | 16 | NA | TRBJ2-3 | NA | TRBV4-2
TGTGCCAGCAGTTTAGGGGACAGGCTTAATCAGCCCCAGCATTTT | CASSLGDRLNQPQHF | 15 | TRBD1 | TRBJ1-5 | NA | TRBV28
TGTGCCAGCAGCTTGGGGCCCTCCCGGGGAGCTGGAAACACCATATATTTT | CASSLGPSRGAGNTIYF | 17 | NA | TRBJ1-3 | few | TRBV5-5
TGTGCCAGCAACCGACTAGCGGGAGATTATGAGCAGTTCTTC | CASNRLAGDYEQFF | 14 | TRBD2 | TRBJ2-1 | NA | TRBV28
TGTGCCAGTAGTGGCGGGACTGACACTACCTGGACAGATACGCAGTATTTT | CASSGGTDTTWTDTQYF | 17 | NA | TRBJ2-3 | NA | TRBV19
TGTGCCATCAGTGAGTCGATCGGAGGTAGCGGGAGGGAGACCCAGTACTTC | CAISESIGGSGRETQYF | 17 | TRBD2 | TRBJ2-5 | NA | TRBV10-3
TGCAGCGTTGAAGCCAATAAGAGAGGATACAATGAGCAGTTCTTC | CSVEANKRGYNEQFF | 15 | NA | TRBJ2-1 | NA | TRBV29-1
TGTGCCAGCAGCCCCGGACGACAGGGGATCGCAGATACGCAGTATTTT | CASSPGRQGIADTQYF | 16 | TRBD1 | TRBJ2-3 | NA | TRBV7-6
TGTGCCAGCGGAACCGGGACTAGCGGAAATGAGCAGTTCTTC | CASGTGTSGNEQFF | 14 | TRBD2 | TRBJ2-1 | NA | TRBV6-6
TGTGCCAGCAGTCGACAGGGGGCCTTTAATGAAAAACTGTTTTTT | CASSRQGAFNEKLFF | 15 | TRBD1 | TRBJ1-4 | NA | TRBV6-5
TGCAGCACACTCGACGGGGGTAATGACTACACCTTC | CSTLDGGNDYTF | 12 | NA | TRBJ1-2 | few | TRBV29-1
TGTGCCAGCAGAGCTGGGCAGGTGCCGGGCTACACCTTC | CASRAGQVPGYTF | 13 | NA | TRBJ1-2 | NA | TRBV12-3/TRBV12-4
TGTGCCAGCAGCCGCGACAGGTTCTCGAACACTGAAGCTTTCTTT | CASSRDRFSNTEAFF | 15 | NA | TRBJ1-1 | NA | TRBV7-9
TGTGCCAGCAGTATAGGACAGGGGCCCCCCTACGAGCAGTACTTC | CASSIGQGPPYEQYF | 15 | TRBD1 | TRBJ2-7 | NA | TRBV6-5
TGTGCCAGCTGGACATATAGCAATCAGCCCCAGCATTTT | CASWTYSNQPQHF | 13 | NA | TRBJ1-5 | few | TRBV28
TGCAGTGCTAAAGGACAGGGCGAAGCTTTCTTT | CSAKGQGEAFF | 11 | TRBD1 | TRBJ1-1 | NA | TRBV20-1
TGTGCCAGCAGTTCCGGGACAGGGGGAAAGCAGTACTTC | CASSSGTGGKQYF | 13 | TRBD1 | TRBJ2-7 | NA | TRBV12-3/TRBV12-4
TGTGCCAGCAGCTTCCGGACAGGGGCTGGGGAGCAGTACTTC | CASSFRTGAGEQYF | 14 | TRBD1 | TRBJ2-7 | NA | TRBV5-6
TGTGCCAGCAGCTTACAGGGCAGCTATGGCTACACCTTC | CASSLQGSYGYTF | 13 | NA | TRBJ1-2 | NA | TRBV7-3
TGTGCCAGCAGCCCCCGGGGAGCGGGAGGCGTAAATGAGCAGTTCTTC | CASSPRGAGGVNEQFF | 16 | TRBD2 | TRBJ2-1 | NA | TRBV9
TGCGCCAGCAGCTTCCTAGCGGGGAACACCGGGGAGCTGTTTTTT | CASSFLAGNTGELFF | 15 | TRBD2 | TRBJ2-2 | NA | TRBV5-1
TGTGCCAGCAGTTACTCGAGGTTTTACGAGCAGTACTTC | CASSYSRFYEQYF | 13 | NA | TRBJ2-7 | NA | TRBV6-5
TGTGCCAGCAGCAAGAAGTGGGAGGGGGGCCCTGGAAACACCATATATTTT | CASSKKWEGGPGNTIYF | 17 | NA | TRBJ1-3 | once | TRBV21-1
TGTGCCAGCAGCTTAGACAGGCACCCAAATGAAAAACTGTTTTTT | CASSLDRHPNEKLFF | 15 | NA | TRBJ1-4 | NA | TRBV11-2
TGTGCCTGGCGTACACAGGGTAGCCCCTACGAGCAGTACTTC | CAWRTQGSPYEQYF | 14 | NA | TRBJ2-7 | NA | TRBV30